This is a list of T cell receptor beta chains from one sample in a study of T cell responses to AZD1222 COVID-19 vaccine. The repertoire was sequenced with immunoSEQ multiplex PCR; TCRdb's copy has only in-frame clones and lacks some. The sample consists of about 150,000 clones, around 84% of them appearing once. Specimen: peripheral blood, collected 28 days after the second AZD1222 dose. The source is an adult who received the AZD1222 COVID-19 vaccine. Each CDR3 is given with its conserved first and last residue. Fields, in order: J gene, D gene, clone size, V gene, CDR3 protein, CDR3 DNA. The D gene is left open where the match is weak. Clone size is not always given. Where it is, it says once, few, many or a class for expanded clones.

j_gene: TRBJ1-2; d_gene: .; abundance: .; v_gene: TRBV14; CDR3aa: CASSQGRGFRSEVYGYTF; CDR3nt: TGTGCCAGCAGCCAAGGCAGAGGGTTTCGATCCGAGGTCTATGGCTACACCTTC
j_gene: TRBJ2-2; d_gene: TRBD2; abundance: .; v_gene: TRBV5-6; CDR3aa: CASSWISGGAAGELFF; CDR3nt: TGTGCCAGCAGCTGGATTAGCGGGGGGGCCGCCGGGGAGCTGTTTTTT
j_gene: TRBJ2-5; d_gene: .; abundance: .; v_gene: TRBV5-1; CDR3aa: CASSGEAPWETQYF; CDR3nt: TGCGCCAGCAGTGGAGAGGCTCCCTGGGAGACCCAGTACTTC
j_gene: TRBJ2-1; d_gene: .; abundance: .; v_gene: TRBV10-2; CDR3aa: CASSTTGTEVYNEQFF; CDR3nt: TGCGCCAGCAGTACCACCGGGACCGAGGTCTACAATGAGCAGTTCTTC
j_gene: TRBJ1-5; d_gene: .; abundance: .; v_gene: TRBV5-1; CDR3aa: CASRLDSNQPQHF; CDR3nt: TGCGCCAGCAGACTGGACAGTAATCAGCCCCAGCATTTT
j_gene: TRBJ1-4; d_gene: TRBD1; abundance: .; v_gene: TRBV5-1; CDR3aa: CASSYDRGGEKLFF; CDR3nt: TGCGCCAGCAGCTACGACAGAGGGGGCGAAAAACTGTTTTTT
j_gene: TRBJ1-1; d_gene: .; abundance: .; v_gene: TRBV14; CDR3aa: CASSQDILTEAFF; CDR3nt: TGTGCCAGCAGCCAAGATATACTCACTGAAGCTTTCTTT
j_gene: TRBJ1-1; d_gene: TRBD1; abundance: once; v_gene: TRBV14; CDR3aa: CASSQETGAEAFF; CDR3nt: TGTGCCAGCAGCCAAGAAACAGGGGCTGAAGCTTTCTTT
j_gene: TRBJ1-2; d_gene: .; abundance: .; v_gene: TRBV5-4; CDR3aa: CASSLVGGLGENYGYTF; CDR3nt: TGTGCCAGCAGCTTGGTGGGGGGTCTAGGTGAGAACTATGGCTACACCTTC
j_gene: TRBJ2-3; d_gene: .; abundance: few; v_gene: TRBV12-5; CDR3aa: CASALGQSTDTQYF; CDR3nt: TGTGCTAGTGCCCTAGGACAGTCCACAGATACGCAGTATTTT
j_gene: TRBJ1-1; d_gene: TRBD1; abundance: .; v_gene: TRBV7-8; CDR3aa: CASSYYRGSEAFF; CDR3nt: TGTGCCAGCAGCTATTACAGGGGATCTGAAGCTTTCTTT
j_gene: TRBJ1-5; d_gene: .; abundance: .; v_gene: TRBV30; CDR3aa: CAWSVQGNQPQHF; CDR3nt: TGTGCCTGGAGTGTCCAGGGGAATCAGCCCCAGCATTTT
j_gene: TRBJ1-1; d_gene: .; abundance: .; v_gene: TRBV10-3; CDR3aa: CAIRLDRNTEAFF; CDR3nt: TGTGCCATCAGATTGGACAGGAACACTGAAGCTTTCTTT
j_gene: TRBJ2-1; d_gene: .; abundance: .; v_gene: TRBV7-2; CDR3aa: CASSLGPINEQFF; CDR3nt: TGTGCCAGCAGCCTGGGACCAATCAATGAGCAGTTCTTC
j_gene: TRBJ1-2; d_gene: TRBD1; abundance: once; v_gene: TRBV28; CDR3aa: CASSSQGGYGYTF; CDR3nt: TGTGCCAGCAGTTCCCAGGGGGGGTATGGCTACACCTTC
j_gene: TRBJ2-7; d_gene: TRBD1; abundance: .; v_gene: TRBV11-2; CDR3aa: CASSPLSGGNFYEQYF; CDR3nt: TGTGCCAGCAGCCCGCTTTCAGGGGGCAATTTCTACGAGCAGTACTTC
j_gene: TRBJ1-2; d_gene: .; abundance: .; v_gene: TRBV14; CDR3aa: CASSHRTTYGYTF; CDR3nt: TGTGCCAGCAGCCATCGGACAACCTATGGCTACACCTTC
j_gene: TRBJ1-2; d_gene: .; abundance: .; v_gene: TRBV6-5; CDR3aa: CASSSSPGAYGYTF; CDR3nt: TGTGCCAGCAGCTCATCCCCAGGGGCCTATGGCTACACCTTC
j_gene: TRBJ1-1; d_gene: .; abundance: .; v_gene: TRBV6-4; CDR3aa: CARSGGNTEAFF; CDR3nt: TGTGCCCGCAGTGGGGGGAACACTGAAGCTTTCTTT
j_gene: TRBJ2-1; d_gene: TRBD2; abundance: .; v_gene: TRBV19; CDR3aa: CASSARTSGYNEQFF; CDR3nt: TGTGCCAGTAGTGCCCGGACTAGCGGGTACAATGAGCAGTTCTTC
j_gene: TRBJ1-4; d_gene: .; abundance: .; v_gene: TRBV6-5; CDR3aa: CASSYLQEGEKLFF; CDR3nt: TGTGCCAGCAGTTACCTTCAAGAGGGTGAAAAACTGTTTTTT
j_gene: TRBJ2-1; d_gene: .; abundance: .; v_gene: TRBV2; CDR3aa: CASSLDGTDYNEQFF; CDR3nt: TGTGCCAGCAGCCTCGACGGAACCGACTACAATGAGCAGTTCTTC
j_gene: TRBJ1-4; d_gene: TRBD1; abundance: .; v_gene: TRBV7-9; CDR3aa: CASSLGTGENEKLFF; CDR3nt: TGTGCCAGCAGCTTAGGGACAGGGGAGAATGAAAAACTGTTTTTT